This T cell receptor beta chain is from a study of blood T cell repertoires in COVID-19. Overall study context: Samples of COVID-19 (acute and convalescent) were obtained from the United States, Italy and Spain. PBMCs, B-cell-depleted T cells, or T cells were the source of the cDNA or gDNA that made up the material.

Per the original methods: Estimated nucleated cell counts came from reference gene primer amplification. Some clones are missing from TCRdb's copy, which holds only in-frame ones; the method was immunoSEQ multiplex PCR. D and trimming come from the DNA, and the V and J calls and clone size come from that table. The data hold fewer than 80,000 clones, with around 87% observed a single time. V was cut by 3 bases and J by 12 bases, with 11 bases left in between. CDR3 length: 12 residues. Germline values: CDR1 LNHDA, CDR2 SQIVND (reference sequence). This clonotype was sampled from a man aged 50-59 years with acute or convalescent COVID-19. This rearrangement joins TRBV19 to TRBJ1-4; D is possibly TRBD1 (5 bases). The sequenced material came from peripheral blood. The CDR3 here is CASSITRAELFF. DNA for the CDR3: TGTGCCAGTAGTATTACCAGGGCAGAACTGTTTTTT.